What follows is one TCR beta chain and its context. There is no known antigen for this receptor. This sample was sequenced with an Illumina HiSeq 2000. The TCR beta cDNA libraries were made using 5'RACE template switching, a step that added both a universal primer site and unique molecular identifiers. Synthesis of cDNA was primed from the TCR beta constant segment and was followed by two consecutive PCR amplification steps. Regarding the original processing steps: Reads were demultiplexed and grouped by UMI with MIGEC, and clonotypes were assembled and quantified with MiTCR. To remove erroneous sequences, TCR cDNA sequences were retained only when supported by two or more reads. The tcR package was used for downstream repertoire analysis, and clonotypes were matched between fractions using CDR3 nucleotide sequence together with V segment. VDJmatch was used to annotate antigen specificity against VDJdb, with one amino acid substitution allowed in CDR3. TCRdb reprocessed the reads, so every CDR3 protein sequence counts as one entry and DNA is not shown. These V and J calls are TCRdb output, not the study's own analysis. The sample table holds 150,000 or so distinct CDR3 sequences. Jointly, the top ten make up about 39% of the sample.

These data originate in a study of T cells expressing NK-cell markers (dated by TCRdb to 2019 to 2021). Background on the whole study: In sorted CD3+CD56+NKG2C+, CD3+CD56+NKG2C- and CD3+CD56-NKG2C+ T-cell subsets from several donors, TCR beta-chain repertoires were profiled. Among the eight sequenced donors, only one was HCMV-seronegative, while the other seven were HCMV-seropositive. The eight sequenced donors were randomly selected healthy volunteers, three men and five women. The libraries were sequenced on Illumina HiSeq 2000/2500, MiSeq or NextSeq, producing 2 x 150 bp reads. Overall study results and their limits: It remained unclear whether the expanded NKG2C-expressing T cell clones were specific for HCMV antigens. In several donors, the dominant CD3+CD56+NKG2C+ clonotypes were among the top 10 CD8+ clonotypes and accounted for 1.0-7.0% of CD8+ T cells. Those dominant clonotypes were again the most abundant among CD3+CD56-NKG2C+ cells in several donors, at about 25-65%.

CDR1 LGHDT and CDR2 YNNKEL are derived from the germline V gene (reference sequence). There are 15 amino acids in the CDR3, from cysteine to phenylalanine inclusive. DNA was not recorded. HCMV-specific IgG was detected in serum with a commercial ELISA kit to determine HCMV serostatus. Peripheral blood mononuclear cells were isolated from blood by Ficoll density gradient centrifugation. Source material: blood T cells: a sorted CD56 or NKG2C T cell subset, CD4+ or CD8+ T cells, or bulk PBMC T cells (not recorded which). The sequence joins TRBV3-1 to TRBJ2-1; the D call from TCRdb, TRBD2, cannot be confirmed without DNA. The origin of this receptor is a woman between 45 and 60 years old in good health. Donor details come from another sample of the same person, matched by shared clones. The CDR3 corresponds to CASSQETTSGNEQFF.